The 13 T cell receptor beta chains presented below share a single source sample, sequenced in a study of cytomegalovirus exposure and HLA in healthy donors. Researchers ran the PCR with 60 Vbeta and 13 Jbeta primers. The assay was immunoSEQ multiplex PCR, and TCRdb's table has in-frame clones only and misses some. The sample lists 95,000 to 150,000 clones; 75% to 90% were seen once. The material sequenced was PBMCs. The source of these receptors is a young man in good health and CMV-seronegative.

The rearrangement uses TRBV28 and TRBJ1-1; D is ambiguous. The CDR3 consists of 14 residues. V lost 2 bases to trimming and J lost 3 bases, with 10 bases between them. In germline, CDR1 is MDHEN, CDR2 SYDVKM. In DNA, the CDR3 is TGTGCCAGCAGTTTAAACCCGGGATACACTGAAGCTTTCTTT. This encodes CASSLNPGYTEAFF.

This clone was found a few times. The chain uses TRBV10-3 and TRBJ2-7; weak D call: TRBD2 (6 bases). V was cut by 5 bases and J by 5 bases, with 13 bases left in between. The length of the CDR3 is 13 residues. CDR1 and CDR2 from the germline V gene are ENHRY and SYGVKD. CDR3 sequence: CAISRGGEHEQYF. CDR3 DNA sequence: TGTGCCATCAGTCGGGGCGGGGAGCACGAGCAGTACTTC.

V usage is TRBV5-1 and J usage is TRBJ2-7; the match to TRBD1 covers 9 bases. CDR3 size: 16 residues. The junction had 14 bases not matched to a gene; V was cut back by 6 bases and J by 4 bases. Germline V gives CDR1 SGHRS, CDR2 YFSETQ. In DNA form, the CDR3 reads TGCGCCAGCAACCCCAGGGCGGGACAGGGAAAGTACGAGCAGTACTTC. Translation gives CASNPRAGQGKYEQYF.

CDR3 coding DNA: TGTGCCAGCAGCCGGGGGGTCGGTGAAGCTTTCTTT. It encodes CASSRGVGEAFF. The rearrangement links TRBV6-1 to TRBJ1-1, with D perhaps matching TRBD1 (5 bases). Germline V gives CDR1 MNHNS, CDR2 SASEGT. The V end lost 6 bases, the J end lost 7 bases, and 12 bases lay between the germline ends. The CDR3 extends over 12 amino acids.

V is TRBV9 and J is TRBJ2-1, with TRBD2 matching over 11 bases. CDR1 and CDR2 from the germline V gene are SGDLS and YYNGEE. The CDR3 runs 18 residues. V trimming: 3 bases; J trimming: 9 bases; junction bases outside the gene matches: 17. CDR3 protein: CASSANWGVAGGPSEQFF. CDR3 coding DNA: TGTGCCAGCAGCGCAAATTGGGGGGTAGCGGGGGGGCCCAGTGAGCAGTTCTTC. The entire variable domain, with the rest obtained from reference TRBV9 and TRBJ2-1, is as follows: DSGVTQTPKHLITATGQRVTLRCSPRSGDLSVYWYQQSLDQGLQFLIQYYNGEERAKGNILERFSAQQFPDLHSELNLSSLELGDSALYFCASSANWGVAGGPSEQFFGPGTRLTVL.

The CDR3 here is CASSHRYSNQPQHF. For the CDR3, the DNA is TGTGCCAGCAGCCACAGATATAGCAATCAGCCCCAGCATTTT. The chain is built from TRBV7-8 and TRBJ1-5; D ambiguous. Germline CDR1 and CDR2: SGHVS and FQNEAQ. The CDR3 has 14 amino acids. V lost 5 bases and J lost 0, with 8 bases in between.

Comment on this clone: At one boundary the junction diverges from the germline segment, which might be a read error. The chain links TRBV5-1 to TRBJ2-6, with 9 bases matching TRBD2. The germline V gene has CDR1 SGHRS and CDR2 YFSETQ. The CDR3 has 17 residues. The CDR3: CASSLPAGGSGANGLTF. CDR3 nucleotide sequence: TGCGCCAGCAGCTTGCCAGCGGGGGGCTCTGGGGCCAACGGCCTGACTTTC.

This clone was observed a few times. Here the CDR3 DNA reads TGTGCCAGCAGGGGGGACACAAGGTATGCTTTCTTT. The encoded protein is CASRGDTRYAFF. The chain carries TRBV6-1 and TRBJ1-1; D is perhaps TRBD1 (6 bases). Germline assignment: CDR1 MNHNS and CDR2 SASEGT. Trimming left V 6 bases short and J 11 bases short, with 16 bases between. This CDR3 region has 12 residues.

J is TRBJ1-2 and V is TRBV28; D is perhaps TRBD1 (5 bases). Germline lookup yields CDR1 MDHEN and CDR2 SYDVKM. The CDR3 sequence is 14 residues long. Trimming pared 5 bases from V and 6 bases from J, leaving 16 bases between. CDR3 amino acids: CASSPQQGGDGYTF. CDR3 sequence (DNA): TGTGCCAGCAGTCCGCAGCAGGGCGGGGATGGCTACACCTTC.

The rearrangement uses TRBV2 and TRBJ1-2; maybe TRBD1 (5 bases). Germline V gene lookup returns CDR1 SNHLY and CDR2 FYNNEI. V lost 4 bases, J lost 7 bases, and 19 bases lay in between. The CDR3 spans 15 residues. CDR3: CASSGQGAGDFGYTF. Written as DNA, the CDR3 is TGTGCCAGCAGTGGTCAAGGGGCGGGGGACTTTGGCTACACCTTC.

V usage is TRBV28 and J usage is TRBJ2-7; possibly TRBD1 for D (5 bases). Germline assignment: CDR1 MDHEN and CDR2 SYDVKM. The CDR3 covers 14 residues. V was shortened by 3 bases and J by 3 bases, with 12 bases between the two germline ends. In DNA form, the CDR3 reads TGTGCCAGCAGTTTGGCGCAGGGCGTCTACGAGCAGTACTTC. Translated: CASSLAQGVYEQYF. The variable domain in full, completed from reference TRBV28 and TRBJ2-7, reads DVKVTQSSRYLVKRTGEKVFLECVQDMDHENMFWYRQDPGLGLRLIYFSYDVKMKEKGDIPEGYSVSREKKERFSLILESASTNQTSMYLCASSLAQGVYEQYFGPGTRLTVT.

The chain combines TRBV4-1 with TRBJ1-1, with 7 bases fitting TRBD1. Germline V gene sequence: CDR1 MGHRA, CDR2 YSYEKL. V trimming: 3 bases; J trimming: 3 bases; junction bases outside the gene matches: 7. The CDR3 spans 15 residues. CDR3 nucleotide sequence: TGCGCCAGCAGCCATTCTCCTACAGGGGACACTGAAGCTTTCTTT. Translating gives CASSHSPTGDTEAFF.

The chain joins TRBV9 to TRBJ2-3, with D uncertain. Trimming cost V 0 bases and J 3 bases, with 14 bases left between them. Germline CDR1 reads SGDLS; CDR2 reads YYNGEE. The length of the CDR3 is 16 residues. In DNA form, the CDR3 reads TGTGCCAGCAGCGTAGCCGGCAGGTTGAGAACAGATACGCAGTATTTT. Protein: CASSVAGRLRTDTQYF. The complete variable domain, with remaining parts taken from reference TRBV9 and TRBJ2-3, reads DSGVTQTPKHLITATGQRVTLRCSPRSGDLSVYWYQQSLDQGLQFLIQYYNGEERAKGNILERFSAQQFPDLHSELNLSSLELGDSALYFCASSVAGRLRTDTQYFGPGTRLTVL.